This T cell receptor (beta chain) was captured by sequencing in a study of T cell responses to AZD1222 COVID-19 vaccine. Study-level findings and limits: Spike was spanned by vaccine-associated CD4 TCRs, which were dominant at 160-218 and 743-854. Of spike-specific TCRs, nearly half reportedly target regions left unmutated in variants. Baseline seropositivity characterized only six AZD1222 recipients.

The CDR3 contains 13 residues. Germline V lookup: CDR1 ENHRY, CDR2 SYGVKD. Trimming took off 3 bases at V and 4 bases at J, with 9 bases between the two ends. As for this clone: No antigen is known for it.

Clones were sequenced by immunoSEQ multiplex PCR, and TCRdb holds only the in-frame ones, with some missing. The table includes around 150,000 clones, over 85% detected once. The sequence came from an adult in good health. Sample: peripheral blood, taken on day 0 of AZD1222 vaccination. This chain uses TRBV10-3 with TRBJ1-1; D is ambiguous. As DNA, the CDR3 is TGTGCCATCAGTGAAAAAAATCCCACTGAAGCTTTCTTT. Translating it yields CAISEKNPTEAFF.